The clone carrying this T cell receptor (beta chain) appeared many times. Its cognate antigen is unknown. Germline and junction disagree at one end, which may indicate a read error. This specimen belongs to a study of T cells in Graves' hyperthyroidism and ophthalmopathy. Patients were excluded for uncontrolled infection, other autoimmune disease, pregnancy or lactation. From approximately 9.5 ml of fresh peripheral blood, PBMCs were isolated. RNA transcripts yielded amplified TCR beta CDR3 regions. HTBI primers were employed in a first-round RT-PCR of the TCR CDR3. Via MiXCR, TCRdb re-called the multiplex PCR reads, giving one row per CDR3 protein. The profile shows about 600,000 distinct CDR3 sequences, around 15% of them singletons. Points from the study as a whole: A 13 V-J model separated ophthalmopathy from stable hyperthyroidism. Most clonotypes expanded in the thyroid (above 0.001) were also present in blood.

CDR1 and CDR2 (germline): SGHRS, YFSETQ. The CDR3 contains 13 residues. Sequencing was performed on blood. The chain joins TRBV5-1 to TRBJ2-7, with 9 bases matching TRBD2. This receptor was taken from a woman aged 40 to 50 with Graves' ophthalmopathy. As DNA, the CDR3 is TGTGCCAGCTCTCCTAGCGGGGCCTACGAGCAGTACTTC. Protein product: CASSPSGAYEQYF.